Listed below are T cell receptor beta chains from one sample, sequenced in a study of blood T cell repertoires in COVID-19. TCRdb keeps only in-frame clones here, not all; method: immunoSEQ multiplex PCR. The data contain about 200,000 clones, about 85% of them singletons. The sample taken for sequencing was peripheral blood. The receptor source for this set is a woman older than 75 with acute or convalescent COVID-19. Both conserved end residues are part of each CDR3. The D gene is left open where the match is weak. Not all rows give a size; the values are once, few, many and, for expanded clones, a class.

d_gene: TRBD2; abundance: .; v_gene: TRBV27; j_gene: TRBJ2-3; CDR3aa: CASSSRTSGFTDTQYF; CDR3nt: TGTGCCAGCAGTTCGCGGACTAGCGGGTTCACAGATACGCAGTATTTT
d_gene: .; abundance: .; v_gene: TRBV30; j_gene: TRBJ1-3; CDR3aa: CAWRRGASGNTIYF; CDR3nt: TGTGCCTGGCGGAGGGGAGCCTCTGGAAACACCATATATTTT
d_gene: .; abundance: .; v_gene: TRBV19; j_gene: TRBJ2-3; CDR3aa: CASSITGLDTQYF; CDR3nt: TGTGCCAGTAGTATCACAGGGTTAGATACGCAGTATTTT
d_gene: .; abundance: .; v_gene: TRBV7-2; j_gene: TRBJ2-5; CDR3aa: CASSFQGGGGATQYF; CDR3nt: TGTGCCAGCAGCTTCCAGGGAGGAGGGGGGGCGACCCAGTACTTC
d_gene: TRBD2; abundance: .; v_gene: TRBV9; j_gene: TRBJ2-1; CDR3aa: CASSEPGGGLNEQFF; CDR3nt: TGTGCCAGCAGCGAGCCGGGAGGCGGTCTGAATGAGCAGTTCTTC
d_gene: .; abundance: .; v_gene: TRBV2; j_gene: TRBJ2-6; CDR3aa: CASSEEGVGANVLTF; CDR3nt: TGTGCCAGCAGTGAAGAAGGGGTTGGGGCCAACGTCCTGACTTTC
d_gene: TRBD2; abundance: .; v_gene: TRBV3-1/TRBV3-2; j_gene: TRBJ2-1; CDR3aa: CASSLSRAGVSEQFF; CDR3nt: TGTGCCAGCAGCCTGTCCCGAGCGGGAGTGAGTGAGCAGTTCTTC
d_gene: .; abundance: .; v_gene: TRBV2; j_gene: TRBJ1-2; CDR3aa: CASSGSLNRVGYTF; CDR3nt: TGTGCCAGCAGTGGGAGCTTAAACAGGGTTGGCTACACCTTC
d_gene: .; abundance: few; v_gene: TRBV19; j_gene: TRBJ1-1; CDR3aa: CASSIGRGSTEAFF; CDR3nt: TGTGCCAGTAGTATAGGAAGGGGATCAACTGAAGCTTTCTTT
d_gene: TRBD1; abundance: .; v_gene: TRBV5-1; j_gene: TRBJ2-5; CDR3aa: CASSYYRGQGETQYF; CDR3nt: TGCGCCAGCAGCTACTACAGGGGGCAGGGTGAGACCCAGTACTTC
d_gene: .; abundance: .; v_gene: TRBV5-6; j_gene: TRBJ1-4; CDR3aa: CASSPETGTRNEKLFF; CDR3nt: TGTGCCAGCAGCCCCGAGACGGGTACGAGGAACGAAAAACTGTTTTTT
d_gene: TRBD1; abundance: .; v_gene: TRBV18; j_gene: TRBJ1-3; CDR3aa: CASSPLGTGGPSGNTIYF; CDR3nt: TGTGCCAGCTCACCACTCGGGACAGGAGGACCATCTGGAAACACCATATATTTT
d_gene: .; abundance: .; v_gene: TRBV7-9; j_gene: TRBJ1-1; CDR3aa: CASSWAPSTEAFF; CDR3nt: TGTGCCAGCAGCTGGGCCCCGTCCACTGAAGCTTTCTTT
d_gene: .; abundance: .; v_gene: TRBV7-9; j_gene: TRBJ1-3; CDR3aa: CASSDFSSGNTIYF; CDR3nt: TGTGCCAGCAGCGATTTCAGCTCTGGAAACACCATATATTTT
d_gene: .; abundance: .; v_gene: TRBV5-1; j_gene: TRBJ1-1; CDR3aa: CASRALARVGTEAFF; CDR3nt: TGCGCCAGCAGGGCCCTCGCCAGGGTGGGAACTGAAGCTTTCTTT
d_gene: TRBD2; abundance: few; v_gene: TRBV11-2; j_gene: TRBJ2-1; CDR3aa: CASNGGREYGNEQFF; CDR3nt: TGTGCCAGCAACGGTGGGAGGGAATATGGCAATGAGCAGTTCTTC
d_gene: .; abundance: .; v_gene: TRBV12-3/TRBV12-4; j_gene: TRBJ2-1; CDR3aa: CASSPGAVNEQFF; CDR3nt: TGTGCCAGCAGCCCGGGAGCGGTTAATGAGCAGTTCTTC
d_gene: .; abundance: .; v_gene: TRBV5-1; j_gene: TRBJ1-4; CDR3aa: CASSFQGQRTNEKLFF; CDR3nt: TGCGCCAGCAGCTTCCAAGGACAGCGAACTAATGAAAAACTGTTTTTT
d_gene: .; abundance: .; v_gene: TRBV6-5; j_gene: TRBJ2-1; CDR3aa: CASSRGGRYNEQFF; CDR3nt: TGTGCCAGCAGTCGAGGCGGCCGATACAATGAGCAGTTCTTC
d_gene: .; abundance: .; v_gene: TRBV6-5; j_gene: TRBJ2-2; CDR3aa: CASSYGRYTNTGELFF; CDR3nt: TGTGCCAGCAGTTATGGCAGGTACACGAACACCGGGGAGCTGTTTTTT
d_gene: .; abundance: .; v_gene: TRBV24-1; j_gene: TRBJ2-7; CDR3aa: CATSDFKSGFYEQYF; CDR3nt: TGTGCCACCAGTGATTTCAAATCAGGTTTTTACGAGCAGTACTTC
d_gene: TRBD1; abundance: .; v_gene: TRBV2; j_gene: TRBJ1-6; CDR3aa: CASSEVGTEGGSPLHF; CDR3nt: TGTGCCAGCAGTGAAGTTGGGACAGAAGGAGGTTCACCCCTCCACTTT
d_gene: .; abundance: .; v_gene: TRBV27; j_gene: TRBJ1-6; CDR3aa: CASSLTRARAFSNSPLHF; CDR3nt: TGTGCCAGCAGTTTAACGCGGGCGCGGGCCTTTTCTAATTCACCCCTCCACTTT
d_gene: TRBD2; abundance: .; v_gene: TRBV9; j_gene: TRBJ2-7; CDR3aa: CASSSGGITYEQYF; CDR3nt: TGTGCCAGCAGCAGCGGGGGGATAACCTACGAGCAGTACTTC
d_gene: TRBD2; abundance: .; v_gene: TRBV29-1; j_gene: TRBJ2-7; CDR3aa: CSVEGGTGTSGRISYEQYF; CDR3nt: TGCAGCGTTGAAGGTGGGACAGGGACTAGCGGGAGGATAAGCTACGAGCAGTACTTC
d_gene: .; abundance: .; v_gene: TRBV30; j_gene: TRBJ2-7; CDR3aa: CAWSRQNSYEQYF; CDR3nt: TGTGCCTGGAGTCGACAGAACTCCTACGAGCAGTACTTC
d_gene: TRBD1; abundance: .; v_gene: TRBV7-3; j_gene: TRBJ2-7; CDR3aa: CASSPGTGGNEQYF; CDR3nt: TGTGCCAGCAGCCCAGGGACAGGGGGCAACGAGCAGTACTTC
d_gene: TRBD1; abundance: few; v_gene: TRBV29-1; j_gene: TRBJ2-5; CDR3aa: CSVDQGAIETQYF; CDR3nt: TGCAGCGTTGATCAGGGGGCCATAGAGACCCAGTACTTC
d_gene: TRBD2; abundance: .; v_gene: TRBV2; j_gene: TRBJ2-2; CDR3aa: CASYLGDYTNTGELFF; CDR3nt: TGTGCCAGCTATCTTGGGGACTACACTAACACCGGGGAGCTGTTTTTT
d_gene: TRBD1; abundance: .; v_gene: TRBV7-2; j_gene: TRBJ1-2; CDR3aa: CASSLGRPGQGYGYTF; CDR3nt: TGTGCCAGCAGCTTAGGTCGTCCGGGACAGGGCTATGGCTACACCTTC
d_gene: .; abundance: .; v_gene: TRBV3-1/TRBV3-2; j_gene: TRBJ1-5; CDR3aa: CASSQDQGPNQPQHF; CDR3nt: TGTGCCAGCAGCCAAGATCAGGGCCCCAATCAGCCCCAGCATTTT
d_gene: TRBD2; abundance: .; v_gene: TRBV5-1; j_gene: TRBJ2-2; CDR3aa: CASSSGTSGRLTGELFF; CDR3nt: TGCGCCAGCAGCTCCGGGACTAGCGGGAGGTTGACCGGGGAGCTGTTTTTT
d_gene: .; abundance: few; v_gene: TRBV7-8; j_gene: TRBJ1-5; CDR3aa: CASSLAMGDSNQPQHF; CDR3nt: TGTGCCAGCAGCTTAGCCATGGGAGATAGCAATCAGCCCCAGCATTTT
d_gene: .; abundance: few; v_gene: TRBV7-2; j_gene: TRBJ1-5; CDR3aa: CASSPFLNQPQHF; CDR3nt: TGTGCCAGCAGCCCGTTCCTTAATCAGCCCCAGCATTTT
d_gene: TRBD1; abundance: .; v_gene: TRBV4-3; j_gene: TRBJ2-7; CDR3aa: CASSRTGAGPYEQYF; CDR3nt: TGCGCCAGCAGCCGCACAGGGGCTGGGCCCTACGAGCAGTACTTC
d_gene: TRBD1; abundance: .; v_gene: TRBV19; j_gene: TRBJ1-4; CDR3aa: CASSIGRGHLTTNEKLFF; CDR3nt: TGTGCCAGTAGTATCGGCAGGGGGCACCTTACAACTAATGAAAAACTGTTTTTT
d_gene: TRBD2; abundance: .; v_gene: TRBV9; j_gene: TRBJ2-3; CDR3aa: CASSPLPGLAGGGDTQYF; CDR3nt: TGTGCCAGCAGCCCTCTCCCGGGACTAGCGGGAGGCGGGGATACGCAGTATTTT
d_gene: .; abundance: .; v_gene: TRBV4-3; j_gene: TRBJ1-2; CDR3aa: CASSSRRSF; CDR3nt: TGCGCCAGCAGCTCACGCCGGAGCTTC
d_gene: TRBD1; abundance: .; v_gene: TRBV7-8; j_gene: TRBJ2-7; CDR3aa: CASSPRRTGGYEQYF; CDR3nt: TGTGCCAGCAGCCCCAGACGGACAGGGGGCTACGAGCAGTACTTC
d_gene: .; abundance: .; v_gene: TRBV7-9; j_gene: TRBJ1-1; CDR3aa: CASSVDSTSAFF; CDR3nt: TGTGCCAGCAGCGTAGATTCTACGAGCGCTTTCTTT
d_gene: .; abundance: .; v_gene: TRBV29-1; j_gene: TRBJ2-1; CDR3aa: CSVTPSEQFF; CDR3nt: TGCAGCGTTACGCCTAGTGAGCAGTTCTTC
d_gene: TRBD1; abundance: .; v_gene: TRBV28; j_gene: TRBJ1-4; CDR3aa: CASSLPDRGREKLFF; CDR3nt: TGTGCCAGCAGTTTACCCGACAGGGGAAGAGAAAAACTGTTTTTT
d_gene: .; abundance: .; v_gene: TRBV6-2/TRBV6-3; j_gene: TRBJ1-2; CDR3aa: CASSFFPGEISGGYTF; CDR3nt: TGTGCCAGCAGTTTTTTCCCTGGGGAAATAAGCGGAGGCTACACCTTC
d_gene: TRBD2; abundance: .; v_gene: TRBV12-5; j_gene: TRBJ2-7; CDR3aa: CASALALAGLTYEQYF; CDR3nt: TGTGCTAGTGCCCTGGCCCTAGCGGGGCTAACCTACGAGCAGTACTTC
d_gene: .; abundance: .; v_gene: TRBV6-1; j_gene: TRBJ2-7; CDR3aa: CASSSWDSPREQYF; CDR3nt: TGTGCCAGCAGCTCCTGGGACTCCCCGAGGGAGCAGTACTTC
d_gene: TRBD2; abundance: .; v_gene: TRBV18; j_gene: TRBJ2-1; CDR3aa: CASPGLGGSHEQFF; CDR3nt: TGTGCCAGCCCCGGACTGGGCGGGAGCCATGAGCAGTTCTTC
d_gene: TRBD1; abundance: .; v_gene: TRBV28; j_gene: TRBJ2-1; CDR3aa: CASTPGTGNYNEQFF; CDR3nt: TGTGCCAGCACCCCCGGGACAGGGAACTACAATGAGCAGTTCTTC
d_gene: .; abundance: .; v_gene: TRBV7-8; j_gene: TRBJ1-3; CDR3aa: CASSSVDRTGNTIYF; CDR3nt: TGTGCCAGCAGCTCCGTCGACAGAACTGGAAACACCATATATTTT